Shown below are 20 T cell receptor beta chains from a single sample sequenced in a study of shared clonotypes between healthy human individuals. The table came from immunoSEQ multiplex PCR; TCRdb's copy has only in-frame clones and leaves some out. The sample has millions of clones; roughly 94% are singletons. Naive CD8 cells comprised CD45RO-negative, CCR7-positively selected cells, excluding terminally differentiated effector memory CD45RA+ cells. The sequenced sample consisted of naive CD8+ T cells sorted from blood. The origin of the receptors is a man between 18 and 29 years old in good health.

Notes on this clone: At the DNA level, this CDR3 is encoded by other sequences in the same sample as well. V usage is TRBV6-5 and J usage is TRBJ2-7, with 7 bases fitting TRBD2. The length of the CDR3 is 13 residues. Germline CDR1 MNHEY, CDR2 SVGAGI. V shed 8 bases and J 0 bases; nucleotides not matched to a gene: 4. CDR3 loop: CASSSGGSYEQYF. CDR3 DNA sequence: TGTGCCAGCTCATCGGGGGGCTCCTACGAGCAGTACTTC.

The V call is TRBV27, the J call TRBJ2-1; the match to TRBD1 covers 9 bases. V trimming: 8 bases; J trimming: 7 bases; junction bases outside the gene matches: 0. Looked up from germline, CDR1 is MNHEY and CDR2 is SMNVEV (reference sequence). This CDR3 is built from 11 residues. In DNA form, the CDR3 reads TGTGCCAGCGGACAGGGGAATGAGCAGTTCTTC. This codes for CASGQGNEQFF.

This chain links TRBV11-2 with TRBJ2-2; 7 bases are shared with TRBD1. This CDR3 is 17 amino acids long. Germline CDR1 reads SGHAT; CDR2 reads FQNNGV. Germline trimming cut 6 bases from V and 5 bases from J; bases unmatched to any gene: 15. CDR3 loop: CASSPNQRGPWTGELFF. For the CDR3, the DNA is TGTGCCAGCAGTCCTAATCAAAGGGGGCCGTGGACCGGGGAGCTGTTTTTT.

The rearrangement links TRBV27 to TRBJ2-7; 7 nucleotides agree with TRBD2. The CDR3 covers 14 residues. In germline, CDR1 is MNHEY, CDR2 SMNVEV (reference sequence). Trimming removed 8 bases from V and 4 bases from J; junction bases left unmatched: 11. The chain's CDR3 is CASSHGGLHYEQYF. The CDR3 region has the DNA TGTGCCAGCTCCCACGGGGGACTACATTACGAGCAGTACTTC.

The CDR3 protein is CASSSRGQGLQETQYF. CDR3 coding DNA: TGTGCCAGCAGCTCTAGGGGACAGGGTCTCCAAGAGACCCAGTACTTC. The chain uses TRBV13 and TRBJ2-5; 9 bases align to TRBD1. The CDR3 contains 16 residues. The V gene end was trimmed by 4 bases and the J gene end by 1 base; junction bases not matched to a gene: 7. Looked up from germline, CDR1 is PRHDT and CDR2 is FYEKMQ (reference sequence).

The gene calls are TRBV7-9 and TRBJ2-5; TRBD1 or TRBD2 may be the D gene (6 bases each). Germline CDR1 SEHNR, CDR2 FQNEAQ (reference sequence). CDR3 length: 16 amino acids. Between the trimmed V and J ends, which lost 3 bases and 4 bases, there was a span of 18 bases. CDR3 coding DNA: TGTGCCAGCAGCTTTAACGGGGGCCATACGCTAGAGACCCAGTACTTC. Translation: CASSFNGGHTLETQYF.

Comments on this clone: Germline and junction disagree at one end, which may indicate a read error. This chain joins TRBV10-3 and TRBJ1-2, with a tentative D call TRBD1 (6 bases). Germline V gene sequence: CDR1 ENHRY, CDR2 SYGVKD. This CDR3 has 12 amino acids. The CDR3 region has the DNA TGTGCCATCACCCAAAGACAGGCGCTTTCCGCCTTC. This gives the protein CAITQRQALSAF.

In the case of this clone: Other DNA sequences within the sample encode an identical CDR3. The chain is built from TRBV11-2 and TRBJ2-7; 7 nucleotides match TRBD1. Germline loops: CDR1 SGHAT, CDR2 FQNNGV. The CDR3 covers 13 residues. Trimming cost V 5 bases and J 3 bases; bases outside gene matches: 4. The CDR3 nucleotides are TGTGCCAGCAGCATGGGACAGAGCTACGAGCAGTACTTC. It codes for CASSMGQSYEQYF.

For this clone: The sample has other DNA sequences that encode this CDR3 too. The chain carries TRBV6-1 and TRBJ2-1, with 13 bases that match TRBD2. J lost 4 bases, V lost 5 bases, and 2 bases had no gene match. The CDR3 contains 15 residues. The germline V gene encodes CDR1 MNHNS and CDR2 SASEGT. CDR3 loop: CASSRTSGGYNEQFF. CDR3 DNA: TGTGCCAGCAGTAGGACTAGCGGGGGATACAATGAGCAGTTCTTC.

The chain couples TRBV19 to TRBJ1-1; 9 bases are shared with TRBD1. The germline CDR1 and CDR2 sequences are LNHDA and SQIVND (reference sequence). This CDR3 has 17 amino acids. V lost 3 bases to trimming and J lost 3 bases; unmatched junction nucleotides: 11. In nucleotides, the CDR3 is TGTGCCAGTAGTATGGGGACAGGGATTAGGTTGGACACTGAAGCTTTCTTT. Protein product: CASSMGTGIRLDTEAFF.

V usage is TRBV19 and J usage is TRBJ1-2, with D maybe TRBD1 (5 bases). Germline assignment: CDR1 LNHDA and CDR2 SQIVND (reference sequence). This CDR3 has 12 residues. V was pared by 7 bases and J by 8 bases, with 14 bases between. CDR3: CASTLGGVGYTF. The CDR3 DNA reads TGTGCCAGTACCCTCGGAGGGGTCGGCTACACCTTC.

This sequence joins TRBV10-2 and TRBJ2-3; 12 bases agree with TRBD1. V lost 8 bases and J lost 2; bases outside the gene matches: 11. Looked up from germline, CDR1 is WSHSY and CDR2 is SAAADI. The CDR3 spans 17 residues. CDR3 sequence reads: CASSGTGGFSDTDTQYF. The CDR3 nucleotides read TGCGCCAGCTCCGGGACAGGGGGCTTTAGTGACACAGATACGCAGTATTTT.

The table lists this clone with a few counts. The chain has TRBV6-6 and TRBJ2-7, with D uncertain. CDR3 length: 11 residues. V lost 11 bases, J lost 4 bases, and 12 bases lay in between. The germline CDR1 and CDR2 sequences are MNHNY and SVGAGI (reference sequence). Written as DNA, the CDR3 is TGTGCCGCAGGCGAATCTTACGAGCAGTACTTC. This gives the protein CAAGESYEQYF.

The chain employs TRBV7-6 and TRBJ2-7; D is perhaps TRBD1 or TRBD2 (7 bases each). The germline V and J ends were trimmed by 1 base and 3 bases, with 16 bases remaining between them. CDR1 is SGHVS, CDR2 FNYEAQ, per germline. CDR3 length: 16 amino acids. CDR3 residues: CASSLGGSGGGYEQYF. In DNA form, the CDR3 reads TGTGCCAGCAGCTTAGGAGGTTCAGGGGGGGGCTACGAGCAGTACTTC.

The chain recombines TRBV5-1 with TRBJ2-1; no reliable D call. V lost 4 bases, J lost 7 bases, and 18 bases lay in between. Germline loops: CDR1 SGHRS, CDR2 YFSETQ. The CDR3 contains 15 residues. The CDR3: CASSLGPSEVNEQFF. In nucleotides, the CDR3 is TGCGCCAGCAGCCTTGGACCGTCCGAGGTGAATGAGCAGTTCTTC.

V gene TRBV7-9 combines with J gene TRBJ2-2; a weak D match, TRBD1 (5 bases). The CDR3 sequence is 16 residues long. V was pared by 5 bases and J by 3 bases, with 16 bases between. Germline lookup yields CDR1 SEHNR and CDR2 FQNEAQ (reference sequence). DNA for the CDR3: TGTGCCAGCAGCCCGTCGGTCAGGGTGGACACCGGGGAGCTGTTTTTT. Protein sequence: CASSPSVRVDTGELFF.

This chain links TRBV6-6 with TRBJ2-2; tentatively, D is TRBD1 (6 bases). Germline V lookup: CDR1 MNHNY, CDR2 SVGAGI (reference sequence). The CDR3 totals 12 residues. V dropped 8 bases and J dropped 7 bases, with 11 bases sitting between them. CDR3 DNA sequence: TGTGCCAGCGGGGGCCCCGGCGGGGAGCTGTTTTTT. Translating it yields CASGGPGGELFF.

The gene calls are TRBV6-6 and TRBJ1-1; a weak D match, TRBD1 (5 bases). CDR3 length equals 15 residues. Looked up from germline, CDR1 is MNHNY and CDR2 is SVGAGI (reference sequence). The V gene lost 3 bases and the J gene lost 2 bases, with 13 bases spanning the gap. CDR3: CASSYYWGDNTEAFF. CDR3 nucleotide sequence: TGTGCCAGCAGTTATTATTGGGGGGATAACACTGAAGCTTTCTTT.

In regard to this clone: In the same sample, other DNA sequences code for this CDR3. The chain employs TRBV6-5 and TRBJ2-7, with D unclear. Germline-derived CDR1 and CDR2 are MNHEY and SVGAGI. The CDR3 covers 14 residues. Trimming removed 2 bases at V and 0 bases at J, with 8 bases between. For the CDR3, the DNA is TGTGCCAGCAGTTACGGTGAAAGCTCCTACGAGCAGTACTTC. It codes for CASSYGESSYEQYF.

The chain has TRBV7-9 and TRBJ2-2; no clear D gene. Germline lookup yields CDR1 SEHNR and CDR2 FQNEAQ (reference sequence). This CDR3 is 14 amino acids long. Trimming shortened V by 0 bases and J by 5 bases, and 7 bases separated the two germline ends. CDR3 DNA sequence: TGTGCCAGCAGCTTAGCGGCAGCGACCGGGGAGCTGTTTTTT. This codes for CASSLAAATGELFF.